Shown below are 25 T cell receptor beta chains from a single sample sequenced in a study of Ad26.COV2.S vaccination and SARS-CoV-2 variants. The treatment was: roughly 18 received Ad26.COV2.S at low or high dose, single or two shots; five or six received placebo; per-sample allocation not given. Collection of the samples took place on day 63 after the first injection of vaccine or placebo. This table comes from immunoSEQ multiplex PCR, and its TCRdb copy is limited to in-frame clones, with some not included. The data hold hundreds of thousands of clones, with roughly 89% observed a single time. Source: peripheral blood, taken in a trial of Ad26.COV2.S vaccine versus placebo. The receptors come from a person between 18 and 60 years old who received the Ad26.COV2.S COVID-19 vaccine or a placebo.

This rearrangement joins TRBV29-1 to TRBJ1-1; D ambiguous. The CDR3 has 13 residues. The V gene lost 5 bases and the J gene lost 4 bases, with 14 bases spanning the gap. Germline loops: CDR1 SQVTM, CDR2 ANQGSEA. Here the CDR3 reads CSVWEDWTTEAFF. The CDR3 coding sequence is TGCAGCGTTTGGGAAGACTGGACCACTGAAGCTTTCTTT.

The chain has TRBV18 and TRBJ2-1; TRBD2 matches 10 bases. V lost 1 base, J lost 6 bases, and 15 bases stayed unmatched. Per the germline V gene, CDR1 is KGHSH and CDR2 is LQKENI. CDR3 length equals 19 residues. The CDR3 nucleotides are TGTGCCAGCTCACCACTTATTAGGTCGTTAAGCGGGAGGGGCAATGAGCAGTTCTTC. This translates into CASSPLIRSLSGRGNEQFF.

The CDR3 spells CASSAGGYNEQFF. The DNA for the CDR3 is TGTGCTAGCTCGGCGGGAGGTTACAATGAGCAGTTCTTC. The chain couples TRBV7-7 to TRBJ2-1, with 8 bases that match TRBD2. The length of the CDR3 is 13 residues. Germline CDR1 reads SSHAT; CDR2 reads FNYEAQ (reference sequence).

This sequence joins TRBV7-8 and TRBJ1-2, with D possibly being TRBD1 (6 bases). V dropped 7 bases and J dropped 1 base, with 10 bases sitting between them. This CDR3 contains 13 residues. Germline lookup yields CDR1 SGHVS and CDR2 FQNEAQ. The CDR3 is CASNEGGNYGYTF. The DNA of the CDR3 is TGTGCCAGCAACGAAGGGGGTAACTATGGCTACACCTTC.

The chain has TRBV7-6 and TRBJ1-2; 11 nucleotides line up with TRBD1. V gave up 1 base and J gave up 4 bases; unmatched junction bases: 5. Looked up from germline, CDR1 is SGHVS and CDR2 is FNYEAQ. The CDR3 consists of 16 residues. The CDR3 sequence is CASSLVSGQGVYGYTF. As DNA, the CDR3 is TGTGCCAGCAGCTTAGTATCGGGACAGGGGGTCTATGGCTACACCTTC. Full variable domain (remainder filled in from reference TRBV7-6 and TRBJ1-2): GAGVSQSPRYKVTKRGQDVALRCDPISGHVSLYWYRQALGQGPEFLTYFNYEAQQDKSGLPNDRFSAERPEGSISTLTIQRTEQRDSAMYRCASSLVSGQGVYGYTFGSGTRLTVV.

The chain employs TRBV6-1 and TRBJ1-5, with D perhaps TRBD1 (5 bases). Trimming cost V 0 bases and J 2 bases, with 8 bases left between them. Germline CDR1 MNHNS, CDR2 SASEGT. This CDR3 comprises 15 residues. CDR3 amino acids: CASSEAGGGNQPQHF. The CDR3 DNA is TGTGCCAGCAGTGAAGCTGGGGGTGGCAATCAGCCCCAGCATTTT.

V is TRBV4-2 and J is TRBJ2-5; D uncertain. Germline CDR1 is LGHNA and CDR2 is YNFKEQ. This CDR3 contains 12 residues. Trimming removed 2 bases at V and 5 bases at J, with 6 bases between. CDR3 sequence reads: CASSQNSETQYF. DNA for the CDR3: TGTGCCAGCAGCCAAAATAGCGAGACCCAGTACTTC.

The V gene is TRBV5-4, the J gene TRBJ2-6, with D maybe TRBD2 (5 bases). The CDR3 is made up of 16 amino acids. Per germline, CDR1 SGHNT and CDR2 YYREEE (reference sequence). V was cut by 0 bases and J by 2 bases, with 9 bases left in between. CDR3 sequence reads: CASSLGPGTGANVLTF. CDR3 in DNA: TGTGCCAGCAGCTTGGGCCCGGGGACTGGGGCCAACGTCCTGACTTTC.

The J gene is TRBJ1-1, the V gene TRBV2; D gene unclear. Per the germline V gene, CDR1 is SNHLY and CDR2 is FYNNEI. The CDR3 loop spans 13 amino acids. Trimming stripped 3 bases from V and 11 bases from J, with 16 bases between. The CDR3, as DNA: TGTGCCAGCAGTGACGCGGCCCGCGCGTCGGCTTTCTTT. Translation gives CASSDAARASAFF.

This clone was seen only once. The chain is built from TRBV2 and TRBJ1-1, with D uncertain. Germline CDR1 SNHLY, CDR2 FYNNEI. Trimming shortened V by 10 bases and J by 1 base, and 13 bases separated the two germline ends. The CDR3 totals 13 residues. The CDR3 nucleotides are TGTGCCACCTCCTACAGAGAGAACACTGAAGCTTTCTTT. Protein: CATSYRENTEAFF.

The chain recombines TRBV29-1 with TRBJ2-6, with D tentatively TRBD1 (5 bases). Between the trimmed V and J ends, which lost 1 base and 4 bases, there was a span of 17 bases. Germline V CDR1 and CDR2: SQVTM, ANQGSEA. The CDR3 length is 17 residues. DNA of the CDR3: TGCAGCGTTGAAGCCGCGTCAGGGCTCGCCGGGGCCAACGTCCTGACTTTC. Residues: CSVEAASGLAGANVLTF.

This chain uses TRBV4-2 with TRBJ2-1, with 7 positions matching TRBD1. The V gene's germline CDR1 is LGHNA and CDR2 YNFKEQ. This CDR3 region has 18 residues. Trimming at V came to 0 bases and at J to 0 bases, leaving 8 bases not matched to a gene. The CDR3 is CASSQDERPGGSYNEQFF. CDR3 sequence (DNA): TGTGCCAGCAGCCAAGATGAACGACCAGGGGGCTCCTACAATGAGCAGTTCTTC.

This chain's CDR3 is CASSQVQGTADGYTF. In DNA, the CDR3 is TGTGCCAGCTCACAAGTACAGGGGACAGCTGATGGCTACACCTTC. The chain joins TRBV18 to TRBJ1-2; 7 bases match TRBD1. V dropped 4 bases and J dropped 6; count of bases not matched to a gene: 11. CDR3 length: 15 amino acids. Germline loops: CDR1 KGHSH, CDR2 LQKENI.

The chain recombines TRBV5-1 with TRBJ2-5; the match to TRBD1 covers 7 bases. Losses at the gene ends were 2 bases for V and 3 bases for J; bases not matched to a gene: 7. The germline CDR1 and CDR2 sequences are SGHRS and YFSETQ. The CDR3 runs 15 residues. DNA for the CDR3: TGCGCCAGCAGCTTTCCGACCGGGACAGAAGAGACCCAGTACTTC. Amino acid sequence: CASSFPTGTEETQYF.

The rearrangement links TRBV6-1 to TRBJ2-5; a weak D match, TRBD1 (6 bases). Germline V CDR1 and CDR2: MNHNS, SASEGT. V shed 0 bases and J shed 1 base, with 18 bases lying between them. This CDR3 is 18 amino acids long. The CDR3 reads CASSEARAGWGPQETQYF. The CDR3 nucleotides are TGTGCCAGCAGTGAAGCAAGGGCCGGATGGGGGCCCCAAGAGACCCAGTACTTC.

The chain recombines TRBV11-2 with TRBJ2-7; 8 nucleotides agree with TRBD1. V was clipped by 0 bases and J by 6 bases; unmatched bases: 10. The CDR3 sequence is 16 residues long. The germline gives CDR1 SGHAT, CDR2 FQNNGV. This chain's CDR3 is CASSLDHQGAGSEQYF. CDR3 coding DNA: TGTGCCAGCAGCTTAGATCATCAGGGGGCCGGGAGCGAGCAGTACTTC. Looking up the rest from reference TRBV11-2 and TRBJ2-7 gives the full variable domain: EAGVAQSPRYKIIEKRQSVAFWCNPISGHATLYWYQQILGQGPKLLIQFQNNGVVDDSQLPKDRFSAERLKGVDSTLKIQPAKLEDSAVYLCASSLDHQGAGSEQYFGPGTRLTVT.

This chain connects TRBV24-1 to TRBJ2-2, with D possibly matching TRBD2 (6 bases). The CDR3 consists of 13 residues. Trimming removed 10 bases at V and 4 bases at J, with 12 bases between. CDR1 KGHDR and CDR2 SFDVKD come from the germline V gene. CDR3 in DNA: TGTGCCACGGGGGGTGTGGGCACCGGGGAGCTGTTTTTT. Its translation is CATGGVGTGELFF.

The chain combines TRBV4-1 with TRBJ2-5; possible D gene TRBD2, 5 bases. The germline V and J ends were trimmed by 2 bases and 0 bases, with 16 bases remaining between them. The CDR3 has 17 amino acids. Germline V CDR1 and CDR2: MGHRA, YSYEKL. The CDR3 coding sequence is TGCGCCAGCAGCCAAAAGAGAGCCCGGGGTTACCAAGAGACCCAGTACTTC. Translating gives CASSQKRARGYQETQYF.

The chain couples TRBV7-9 to TRBJ2-5; TRBD1 matches 7 bases. This CDR3 comprises 15 residues. CDR1 is SEHNR and CDR2 is FQNEAQ in the germline V gene (reference sequence). Trimming cost V 5 bases and J 3 bases; bases outside gene matches: 9. The chain's CDR3 is CASSPIDRAKETQYF. The CDR3 region has the DNA TGTGCCAGCAGCCCGATTGACAGGGCGAAAGAGACCCAGTACTTC.

The genes are TRBV5-1 and TRBJ2-7; TRBD2 matches at 8 bases. Trimming removed 0 bases from V and 4 bases from J; junction bases left unmatched: 6. This CDR3 has 15 amino acids. From germline, CDR1 is SGHRS and CDR2 YFSETQ. The CDR3 spells CASSLVAGPMYEQYF. CDR3 sequence (DNA): TGCGCCAGCAGCTTGGTAGCGGGGCCCATGTACGAGCAGTACTTC.

The gene calls are TRBV7-8 and TRBJ2-1; maybe TRBD1 (6 bases). V was trimmed by 5 bases and J by 5 bases, leaving 16 bases between them. This CDR3 region has 15 residues. CDR1 is SGHVS and CDR2 is FQNEAQ in the germline V gene. The CDR3 is CASSPSGRGNNEQFF. The CDR3 coding sequence is TGTGCCAGCAGCCCTAGTGGTAGGGGGAACAATGAGCAGTTCTTC.

This clone showed up just once. The rearrangement joins TRBV10-3 to TRBJ1-4, with 7 nucleotides matching TRBD1. This CDR3 contains 16 residues. Germline CDR1 reads ENHRY; CDR2 reads SYGVKD. The V gene end was trimmed by 1 base and the J gene end by 12 bases; junction bases not matched to a gene: 14. The CDR3: CAISEFRDSLASELFF. The DNA for the CDR3 is TGTGCCATCAGTGAGTTCCGGGACAGCTTAGCCTCTGAACTGTTTTTT.

The gene calls are TRBV29-1 and TRBJ2-5; no clear D gene. The CDR3 covers 12 residues. Trimming took 6 bases from V and 5 from J, leaving 13 bases between them. CDR1 and CDR2 from the germline V gene are SQVTM and ANQGSEA. CDR3 in amino acids: CSVPPSYETQYF. The CDR3 region has the DNA TGCAGCGTCCCCCCCAGCTACGAGACCCAGTACTTC.

This rearrangement joins TRBV10-2 to TRBJ2-1; 10 bases agree with TRBD2. Germline V gene data show CDR1 as WSHSY and CDR2 as SAAADI. V was pared by 5 bases and J by 4 bases, with 5 bases of the junction left unmatched. This CDR3 has 15 amino acids. The CDR3 DNA sequence: TGCGCCAGCAGTCGCCAGCGGGGGGGATACAATGAGCAGTTCTTC. It specifies CASSRQRGGYNEQFF.

The chain combines TRBV5-1 with TRBJ2-1; the match to TRBD2 covers 11 bases. This CDR3 comprises 16 residues. Germline loops: CDR1 SGHRS, CDR2 YFSETQ. V dropped 0 bases and J dropped 4; count of bases not matched to a gene: 3. CDR3 amino acids: CASSLASGGLYNEQFF. The CDR3 DNA reads TGCGCCAGCAGCTTGGCTAGCGGGGGGTTATACAATGAGCAGTTCTTC.